Each of the 8 T cell receptor beta chains below was sequenced from the same sample in a study of blood T cell repertoires in COVID-19. Generated by immunoSEQ multiplex PCR, the TCRdb table keeps only in-frame clones and is missing some. The sample includes 150,000 to 200,000 clones, roughly 82% of them seen just once. The sequencing sample was made of PBMCs or T cells enriched from blood (not recorded which). The receptors shown here come from a woman aged 55 to 70 with acute COVID-19.

The genes are TRBV19 and TRBJ1-4, with D tentatively TRBD1 (6 bases). V was shortened by 8 bases and J by 5 bases, with 9 bases between the two germline ends. The length of the CDR3 is 12 residues. The V gene's germline CDR1 is LNHDA and CDR2 SQIVND (reference sequence). The DNA of the CDR3 is TGTGCCAGTTCAGGGGTGAATGAAAAACTGTTTTTT. Amino acid sequence: CASSGVNEKLFF.

The gene calls are TRBV3-1 (or the pseudogene TRBV3-2) and TRBJ1-5, with TRBD1 matching 12 bases. Per the germline V gene, CDR1 is LGHDT and CDR2 is YNNKEL (reference sequence). The CDR3 runs to 20 residues. V was pared by 1 base and J by 0 bases, with 10 bases of the junction left unmatched. CDR3 DNA: TGTGCCAGCAGCCAAGTAGGCGGGGACAGGGGGCTCTATAGCAATCAGCCCCAGCATTTT. Translated: CASSQVGGDRGLYSNQPQHF.

The V and J genes are TRBV19 and TRBJ1-3; TRBD1 matches at 10 bases. This CDR3 region has 15 residues. Trimming at V came to 5 bases and at J to 3 bases, leaving 4 bases not matched to a gene. Germline assignment: CDR1 LNHDA and CDR2 SQIVND (reference sequence). The DNA for the CDR3 is TGTGCCAGTAGTCCCGGGACAGGGGTTGGAAACACCATATATTTT. This sequence encodes CASSPGTGVGNTIYF. Drawing the rest from reference TRBV19 and TRBJ1-3, the complete variable domain is DGGITQSPKYLFRKEGQNVTLSCEQNLNHDAMYWYRQDPGQGLRLIYYSQIVNDFQKGDIAEGYSVSREKKESFPLTVTSAQKNPTAFYLCASSPGTGVGNTIYFGEGSWLTVV.

This clone was seen only a few times. The gene calls are TRBV7-8 and TRBJ1-1; TRBD1 might be the D (5 bases). From germline, CDR1 is SGHVS and CDR2 FQNEAQ. Deletions cut 5 bases from V and 1 base from J, with 11 bases between. The CDR3 extends over 14 amino acids. The DNA of the CDR3 is TGTGCCAGCAGCAAAACAGGAGAGAACACTGAAGCTTTCTTT. As protein: CASSKTGENTEAFF. Variable domain in full (rest from reference TRBV7-8 and TRBJ1-1): GAGVSQSPRYKVAKRGQDVALRCDPISGHVSLFWYQQALGQGPEFLTYFQNEAQLDKSGLPSDRFFAERPEGSVSTLKIQRTQQEDSAVYLCASSKTGENTEAFFGQGTRLTVV.

The gene calls are TRBV6-5 and TRBJ1-3; D not certain. Trimming pared 0 bases from V and 0 bases from J, leaving 6 bases between. This CDR3 is 15 amino acids long. The germline CDR1 and CDR2 sequences are MNHEY and SVGAGI. DNA for the CDR3: TGTGCCAGCAGTTACTCGGCAGGCTCTGGAAACACCATATATTTT. It encodes CASSYSAGSGNTIYF.

The chain couples TRBV7-9 to TRBJ1-1, with D perhaps TRBD1 (6 bases). This CDR3 is 15 amino acids long. From germline, CDR1 is SEHNR and CDR2 FQNEAQ (reference sequence). V lost 1 base and J lost 8, with 17 bases in between. The CDR3 coding sequence is TGTGCCAGCAGCTTAGGGGTTCGCGCAGGACAGGAAGCTTTCTTT. Protein: CASSLGVRAGQEAFF.

This sequence joins TRBV12-3 or TRBV12-4 and TRBJ2-7; D is uncertain. The V end was cut by 8 bases, the J end by 3 bases, with 5 bases between. The CDR3 extends over 10 amino acids. The CDR3 loop is CASGVYEQYF. The CDR3, as DNA: TGTGCCAGCGGAGTCTACGAGCAGTACTTC.

The V gene is TRBV13, the J gene TRBJ2-7; 7 bases match TRBD1. CDR3 size: 15 residues. The germline CDR1 and CDR2 sequences are PRHDT and FYEKMQ (reference sequence). Trimming removed 6 bases from V and 3 bases from J; junction bases left unmatched: 11. The chain's CDR3 is CASRKAGTAYYEQYF. The CDR3 DNA follows: TGTGCCAGCAGAAAAGCCGGGACAGCCTACTACGAGCAGTACTTC.